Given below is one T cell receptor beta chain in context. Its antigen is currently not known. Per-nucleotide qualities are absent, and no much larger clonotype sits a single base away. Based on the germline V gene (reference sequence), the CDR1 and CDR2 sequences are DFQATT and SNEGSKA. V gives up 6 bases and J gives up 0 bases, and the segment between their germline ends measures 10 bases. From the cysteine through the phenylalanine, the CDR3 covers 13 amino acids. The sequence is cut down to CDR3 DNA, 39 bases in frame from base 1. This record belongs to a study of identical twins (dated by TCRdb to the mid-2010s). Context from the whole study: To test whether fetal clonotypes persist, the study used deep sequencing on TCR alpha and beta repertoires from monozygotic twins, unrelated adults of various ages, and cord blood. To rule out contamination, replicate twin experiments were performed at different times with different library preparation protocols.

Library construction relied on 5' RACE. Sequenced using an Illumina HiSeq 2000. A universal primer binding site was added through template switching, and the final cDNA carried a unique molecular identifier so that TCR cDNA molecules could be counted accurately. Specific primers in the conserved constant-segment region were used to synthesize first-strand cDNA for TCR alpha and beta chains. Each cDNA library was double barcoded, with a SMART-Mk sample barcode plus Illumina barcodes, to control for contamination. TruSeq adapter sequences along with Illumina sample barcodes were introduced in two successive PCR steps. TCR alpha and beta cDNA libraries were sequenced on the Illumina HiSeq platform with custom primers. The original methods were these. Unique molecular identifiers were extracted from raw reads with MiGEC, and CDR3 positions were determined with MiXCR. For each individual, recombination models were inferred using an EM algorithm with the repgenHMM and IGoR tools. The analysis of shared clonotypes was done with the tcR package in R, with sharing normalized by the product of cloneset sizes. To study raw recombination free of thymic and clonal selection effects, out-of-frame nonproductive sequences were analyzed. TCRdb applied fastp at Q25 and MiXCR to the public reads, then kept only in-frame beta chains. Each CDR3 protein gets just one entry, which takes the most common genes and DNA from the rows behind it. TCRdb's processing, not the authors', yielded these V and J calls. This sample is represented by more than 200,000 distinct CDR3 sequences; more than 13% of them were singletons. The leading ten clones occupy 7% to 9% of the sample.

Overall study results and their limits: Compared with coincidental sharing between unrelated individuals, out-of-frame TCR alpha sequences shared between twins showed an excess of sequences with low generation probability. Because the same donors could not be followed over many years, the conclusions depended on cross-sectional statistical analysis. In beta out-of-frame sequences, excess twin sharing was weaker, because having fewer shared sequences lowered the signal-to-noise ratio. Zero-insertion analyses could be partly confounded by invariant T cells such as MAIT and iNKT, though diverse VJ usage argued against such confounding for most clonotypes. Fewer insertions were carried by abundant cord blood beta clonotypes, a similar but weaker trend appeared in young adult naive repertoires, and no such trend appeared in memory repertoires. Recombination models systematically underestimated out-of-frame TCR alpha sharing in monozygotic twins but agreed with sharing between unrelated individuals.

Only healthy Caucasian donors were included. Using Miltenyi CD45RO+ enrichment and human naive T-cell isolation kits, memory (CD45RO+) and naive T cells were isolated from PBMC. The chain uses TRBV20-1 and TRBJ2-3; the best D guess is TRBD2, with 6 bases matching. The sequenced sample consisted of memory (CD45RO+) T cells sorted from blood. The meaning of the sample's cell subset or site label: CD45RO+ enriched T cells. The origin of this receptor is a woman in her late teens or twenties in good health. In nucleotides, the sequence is TGCAGTGCCACCGGGGGAAGCACAGATACGCAGTATTTT. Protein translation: CSATGGSTDTQYF.